A selection of T cell receptor beta chains follows, all from one sample in a study of cytomegalovirus exposure and HLA in healthy donors. The repertoire was sequenced with immunoSEQ multiplex PCR; TCRdb's copy has only in-frame clones and lacks some. The sample consists of 90,000 to 120,000 clones, around 82% of them appearing once. The sequenced sample consisted of PBMCs. These receptors all stem from a young woman in good health and CMV-seronegative. The CDR3 runs from the conserved cysteine through the conserved F or W. D genes are given only for firm matches. A row's size may be missing; if present it is once, few, many or a size class.

V: TRBV4-1
D: NA
size: NA
J: TRBJ2-1
CDR3: CASSHSQGTYNEQFF
DNA: TGCGCCAGCAGCCACTCCCAGGGGACCTACAATGAGCAGTTCTTC

V: TRBV5-8
D: NA
size: NA
J: TRBJ1-1
CDR3: CASSLGQYTEAFF
DNA: TGTGCCAGCAGCCTCGGACAGTACACTGAAGCTTTCTTT

V: TRBV6-4
D: NA
size: NA
J: TRBJ2-2
CDR3: CASSKAVIAGTGELFF
DNA: TGTGCCAGCAGTAAGGCGGTAATCGCGGGCACCGGGGAGCTGTTTTTT

V: TRBV5-6
D: NA
size: NA
J: TRBJ2-4
CDR3: CASSLIENIQYF
DNA: TGTGCCAGCAGCTTGATAGAAAACATTCAGTACTTC

V: TRBV25-1
D: NA
size: NA
J: TRBJ2-1
CDR3: CASSVAGSYNEQFF
DNA: TGTGCCAGCAGTGTGGCCGGGTCCTACAATGAGCAGTTCTTC

V: TRBV5-6
D: NA
size: NA
J: TRBJ2-7
CDR3: CASSSGLRDEQYF
DNA: TGTGCCAGCAGCTCGGGACTTCGTGACGAGCAGTACTTC

V: TRBV30
D: NA
size: NA
J: TRBJ2-1
CDR3: CAWTMPVNNEQFF
DNA: TGTGCCTGGACCATGCCAGTGAACAATGAGCAGTTCTTC

V: TRBV5-4
D: TRBD2
size: NA
J: TRBJ2-7
CDR3: CASTLGMVTSGVSEQYF
DNA: TGTGCCAGCACCCTGGGGATGGTGACTAGCGGGGTCTCGGAGCAGTACTTC

V: TRBV6-5
D: TRBD1
size: few
J: TRBJ2-7
CDR3: CASSFHRRTGYEQYF
DNA: TGTGCCAGCAGTTTCCACCGTCGGACAGGCTACGAGCAGTACTTC

V: TRBV13
D: NA
size: NA
J: TRBJ2-3
CDR3: CASSLSLDTQYF
DNA: TGTGCCAGCAGCTTAAGCCTAGATACGCAGTATTTT

V: TRBV27
D: NA
size: NA
J: TRBJ1-2
CDR3: CASSSGGMSGYTF
DNA: TGTGCCAGCAGTTCCGGGGGAATGTCGGGCTACACCTTC

V: TRBV6-1
D: NA
size: once
J: TRBJ1-4
CDR3: CASSARPTTGWGEKLFF
DNA: TGTGCCAGCAGTGCAAGACCTACGACAGGTTGGGGTGAAAAACTGTTTTTT

V: TRBV6-1
D: NA
size: NA
J: TRBJ2-2
CDR3: CASIRQVGTGELFF
DNA: TGTGCCAGCATCCGACAGGTCGGCACCGGGGAGCTGTTTTTT

V: TRBV7-2
D: NA
size: once
J: TRBJ2-7
CDR3: CASSRDSKREQYF
DNA: TGTGCCAGCAGCCGGGACTCAAAGCGCGAGCAGTACTTC

V: TRBV7-2
D: NA
size: NA
J: TRBJ1-1
CDR3: CASRLGGKGNTEAFF
DNA: TGTGCCAGCAGACTTGGGGGGAAGGGAAACACTGAAGCTTTCTTT

V: TRBV5-1
D: NA
size: NA
J: TRBJ2-5
CDR3: CASSFLTGLQETQYF
DNA: TGCGCCAGCAGCTTCCTGACAGGTCTCCAAGAGACCCAGTACTTC

V: TRBV9
D: TRBD2
size: NA
J: TRBJ2-1
CDR3: CASGWGSGGFKFF
DNA: TGTGCCAGCGGGTGGGGTAGCGGGGGGTTTAAGTTCTTC

V: TRBV6-1
D: NA
size: NA
J: TRBJ2-1
CDR3: CASSDTIHEQFF
DNA: TGTGCCAGCAGTGATACTATCCATGAGCAGTTCTTC

V: TRBV7-8
D: NA
size: NA
J: TRBJ1-6
CDR3: CASSLRPLSEDVNSPLHF
DNA: TGTGCCAGCAGCTTGCGGCCCCTGTCCGAGGATGTCAATTCACCCCTCCACTTT

V: TRBV6-5
D: NA
size: NA
J: TRBJ1-5
CDR3: CASSPDRRSNQPQHF
DNA: TGTGCCAGCAGTCCCGACAGGCGGAGCAATCAGCCCCAGCATTTT

V: TRBV13
D: TRBD1
size: few
J: TRBJ1-2
CDR3: CASSPQGDYGYTF
DNA: TGTGCCAGCAGCCCCCAGGGGGACTATGGCTACACCTTC

V: TRBV5-4
D: TRBD1
size: NA
J: TRBJ1-1
CDR3: CASSSDRAGTEAFF
DNA: TGTGCCAGCAGCTCCGACAGGGCGGGCACTGAAGCTTTCTTT

V: TRBV10-2
D: TRBD1
size: NA
J: TRBJ1-4
CDR3: CASSPPRDRGREKLFF
DNA: TGCGCCAGCAGCCCTCCTCGGGACAGGGGGCGTGAAAAACTGTTTTTT

V: TRBV5-4
D: TRBD2
size: NA
J: TRBJ2-7
CDR3: CASSLVGGSSYEQYF
DNA: TGTGCCAGCAGCTTGGTCGGCGGGAGCTCCTACGAGCAGTACTTC

V: TRBV27
D: NA
size: NA
J: TRBJ1-1
CDR3: CASSLTSGHGPLNTEAFF
DNA: TGTGCCAGCAGTTTAACTTCGGGACATGGACCTTTGAACACTGAAGCTTTCTTT

V: TRBV9
D: NA
size: NA
J: TRBJ1-1
CDR3: CASSVTTVMNTEAFF
DNA: TGTGCCAGCAGCGTAACGACAGTTATGAACACTGAAGCTTTCTTT

V: TRBV7-3
D: TRBD2
size: NA
J: TRBJ2-7
CDR3: CASSLTVAGTYEQYF
DNA: TGTGCCAGCAGCTTAACGGTAGCGGGGACATACGAGCAGTACTTC

V: TRBV28
D: NA
size: once
J: TRBJ1-1
CDR3: CACSDVGANEAFF
DNA: TGTGCCTGCTCGGACGTTGGGGCGAATGAAGCTTTCTTT

V: TRBV28
D: TRBD2
size: NA
J: TRBJ2-3
CDR3: CASSRSGGVTDTQYF
DNA: TGTGCCAGCAGTCGTAGCGGGGGGGTTACAGATACGCAGTATTTT

V: TRBV11-3
D: NA
size: NA
J: TRBJ2-2
CDR3: CASSLTAGELFF
DNA: TGTGCCAGCAGCTTGACAGCCGGGGAGCTGTTTTTT

V: TRBV10-3
D: NA
size: NA
J: TRBJ1-1
CDR3: CAISAGNPEAFF
DNA: TGTGCCATCAGTGCAGGGAACCCTGAAGCTTTCTTT

V: TRBV7-8
D: TRBD2
size: NA
J: TRBJ2-7
CDR3: CASSRALAGGNEQYF
DNA: TGTGCCAGCAGCCGAGCCCTCGCGGGGGGGAACGAGCAGTACTTC

V: TRBV2
D: TRBD1
size: NA
J: TRBJ1-2
CDR3: CASSDDREYDYGYTF
DNA: TGTGCCAGCAGCGATGACAGGGAGTATGACTATGGCTACACCTTC

V: TRBV5-4
D: TRBD2
size: NA
J: TRBJ2-7
CDR3: CASSPDPGGTYDEQYF
DNA: TGTGCCAGCAGCCCCGATCCGGGAGGGACTTACGACGAGCAGTACTTC

V: TRBV5-5
D: NA
size: NA
J: TRBJ2-1
CDR3: CASRRRGDNEQFF
DNA: TGTGCCAGCAGACGGCGGGGAGACAATGAGCAGTTCTTC

V: TRBV6-1
D: TRBD2
size: NA
J: TRBJ2-1
CDR3: CASSEAIIKRGVYNEQFF
DNA: TGTGCCAGCAGTGAAGCTATTATTAAGCGGGGGGTCTACAATGAGCAGTTCTTC

V: TRBV7-9
D: NA
size: NA
J: TRBJ1-4
CDR3: CASSSGQNEKLFF
DNA: TGTGCCAGCAGCTCGGGACAAAATGAAAAACTGTTTTTT

V: TRBV29-1
D: TRBD1
size: NA
J: TRBJ1-2
CDR3: CSVEDTGGGGYTF
DNA: TGCAGCGTTGAAGACACAGGGGGCGGGGGCTACACCTTC

V: TRBV7-9
D: TRBD1
size: NA
J: TRBJ2-3
CDR3: CASRSGPGQGLTDTQYF
DNA: TGTGCCAGCAGGAGTGGACCGGGACAGGGTCTCACAGATACGCAGTATTTT

V: TRBV4-2
D: TRBD2
size: NA
J: TRBJ2-5
CDR3: CASSQVLAGQETQYF
DNA: TGTGCCAGCAGCCAAGTACTAGCGGGGCAAGAGACCCAGTACTTC

V: TRBV7-8
D: TRBD1
size: NA
J: TRBJ2-7
CDR3: CASSLEWGDRASYEQYF
DNA: TGTGCCAGCAGCTTAGAATGGGGTGACAGGGCCTCCTACGAGCAGTACTTC

V: TRBV4-2
D: NA
size: once
J: TRBJ1-5
CDR3: CASSQVGRGGSQPQHF
DNA: TGTGCCAGCAGCCAAGTCGGACGCGGGGGAAGTCAGCCCCAGCATTTT

V: TRBV19
D: NA
size: NA
J: TRBJ1-3
CDR3: CASSISYRRGDLSGNTIYF
DNA: TGTGCCAGTAGTATCTCTTATCGCAGGGGCGATCTCTCTGGAAACACCATATATTTT